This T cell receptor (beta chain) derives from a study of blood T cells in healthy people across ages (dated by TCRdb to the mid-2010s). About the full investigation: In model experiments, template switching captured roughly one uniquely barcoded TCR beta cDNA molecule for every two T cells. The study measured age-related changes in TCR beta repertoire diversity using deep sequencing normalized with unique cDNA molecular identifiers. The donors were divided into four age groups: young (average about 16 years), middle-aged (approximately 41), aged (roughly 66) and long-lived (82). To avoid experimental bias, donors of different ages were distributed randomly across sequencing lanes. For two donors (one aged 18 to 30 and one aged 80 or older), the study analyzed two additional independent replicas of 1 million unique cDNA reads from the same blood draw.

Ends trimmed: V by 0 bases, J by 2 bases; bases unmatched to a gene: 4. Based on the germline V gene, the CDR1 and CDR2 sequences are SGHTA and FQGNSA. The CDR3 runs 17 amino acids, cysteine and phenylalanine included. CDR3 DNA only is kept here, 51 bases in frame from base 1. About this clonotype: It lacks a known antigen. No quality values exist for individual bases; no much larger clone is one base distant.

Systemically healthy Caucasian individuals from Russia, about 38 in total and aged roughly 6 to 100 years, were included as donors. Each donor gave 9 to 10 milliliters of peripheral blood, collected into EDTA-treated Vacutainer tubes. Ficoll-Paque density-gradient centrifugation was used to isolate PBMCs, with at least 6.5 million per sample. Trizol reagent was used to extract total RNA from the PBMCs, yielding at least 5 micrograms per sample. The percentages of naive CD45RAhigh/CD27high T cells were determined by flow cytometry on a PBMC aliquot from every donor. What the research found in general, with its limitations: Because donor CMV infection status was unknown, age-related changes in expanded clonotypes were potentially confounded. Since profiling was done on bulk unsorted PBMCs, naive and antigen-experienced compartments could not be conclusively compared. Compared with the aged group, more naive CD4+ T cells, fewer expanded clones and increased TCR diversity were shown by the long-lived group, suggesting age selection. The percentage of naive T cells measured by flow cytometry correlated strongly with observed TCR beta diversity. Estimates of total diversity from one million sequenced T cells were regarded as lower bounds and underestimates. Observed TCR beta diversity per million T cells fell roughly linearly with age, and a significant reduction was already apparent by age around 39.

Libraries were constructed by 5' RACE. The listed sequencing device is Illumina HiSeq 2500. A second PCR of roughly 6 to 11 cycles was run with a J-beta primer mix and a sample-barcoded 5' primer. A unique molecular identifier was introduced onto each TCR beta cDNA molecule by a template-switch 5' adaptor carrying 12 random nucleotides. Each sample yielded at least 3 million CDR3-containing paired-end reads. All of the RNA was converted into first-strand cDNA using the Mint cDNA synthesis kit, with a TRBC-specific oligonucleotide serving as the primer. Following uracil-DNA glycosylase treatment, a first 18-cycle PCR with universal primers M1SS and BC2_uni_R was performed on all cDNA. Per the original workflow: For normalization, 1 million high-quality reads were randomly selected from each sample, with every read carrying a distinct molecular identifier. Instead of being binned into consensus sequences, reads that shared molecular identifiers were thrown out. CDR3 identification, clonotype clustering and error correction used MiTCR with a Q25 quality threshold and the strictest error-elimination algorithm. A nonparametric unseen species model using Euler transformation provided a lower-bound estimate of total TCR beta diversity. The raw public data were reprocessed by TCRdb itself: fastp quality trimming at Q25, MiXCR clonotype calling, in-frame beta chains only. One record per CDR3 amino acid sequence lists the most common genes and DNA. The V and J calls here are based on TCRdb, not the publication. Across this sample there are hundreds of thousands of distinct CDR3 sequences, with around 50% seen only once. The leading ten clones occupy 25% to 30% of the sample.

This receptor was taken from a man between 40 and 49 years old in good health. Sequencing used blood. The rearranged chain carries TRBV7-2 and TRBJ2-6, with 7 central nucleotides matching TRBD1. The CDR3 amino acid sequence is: CASSLASQGAGANVLTF. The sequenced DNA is TGTGCCAGCAGCTTAGCAAGTCAGGGGGCTGGGGCCAACGTCCTGACTTTC.